This T cell receptor (beta chain) derives from a study of T cells in Graves' hyperthyroidism and ophthalmopathy. Template material for amplifying TCR beta CDR3 regions consisted of RNA transcripts. The primer set for the first-round RT-PCR of the TCR CDR3 was HTBI. In TCRdb, the multiplex PCR reads were re-called with MiXCR into one record per CDR3 protein. The data hold 340,000 or so distinct CDR3 sequences, with about 18% observed a single time. Hyperthyroidism had been newly diagnosed in patients aged 18 to 65, and its duration was under 2 months. Each diagnosis drew on symptoms, thyroxine, TRAb, thyroid ultrasound and orbital computed tomography findings. Out of approximately 10 ml of fresh peripheral blood came the PBMCs. This clonotype was observed at least ten times. This clonotype was obtained from a woman aged 50 to 65 with Graves' hyperthyroidism. Input material: blood.

DNA of the CDR3: TGTGCCACCGGCCCGGACACGGCCCCCGCAGATACGCAGTATTTT. Protein sequence: CATGPDTAPADTQYF. This rearrangement joins TRBV10-3 to TRBJ2-3, with D perhaps matching TRBD1 (5 bases). The V end was cut by 10 bases, the J end by 4 bases, with 21 bases between. CDR3 size: 15 residues. CDR1 and CDR2 from the germline V gene are ENHRY and SYGVKD.